This entry describes one T cell receptor (beta chain). Its antigen is not known. The sample is drawn from a study of blood T cells in healthy people across ages. Overall study results and limits: Across the age range, TCR beta diversity per million T cells fell in a roughly linear way.

A second PCR, run for 7 to 11 cycles, used a sample-barcoded 5' primer plus a J-beta primer mix. Every cDNA molecule bore a tag from a template-switch adaptor containing 12 random nucleotides. TCRdb redid the calling of the 5' RACE reads with MiXCR, one entry per CDR3 protein. In the table there are 850,000 to 1,000,000 distinct CDR3 sequences, roughly 50% of which are singletons. Samples each had at least 5 micrograms of total RNA extracted. Germline V gene data show CDR1 as SEHNR and CDR2 as FQNEAQ (reference sequence). The CDR3 sequence is 13 residues long. Sequenced material: blood. The rearrangement links TRBV7-9 to TRBJ2-4; D assignment may be TRBD1 or TRBD2 (5 bases each). The last part of the DNA fits TRBJ2-7 better; the J call may be wrong. The clonotype was recovered from a man aged 25 to 40 in good health. CDR3 sequence reads: CASRWDAAYEQYF. The CDR3 DNA reads TGTGCCAGCAGATGGGACGCCGCCTACGAGCAGTACTTC.